This T cell receptor (beta chain) was found in a study of blood T cell repertoires in COVID-19 (dated by TCRdb to 2019 to 2021). For context, the study as a whole: Samples covering the acute and convalescent phases of COVID-19 were provided by collaborators in the United States, Italy and Spain. The prospective study material was composed of cDNA or gDNA derived from T cells, B-cell-depleted T cells, or PBMCs. The repertoires were made available in a free public database intended to serve as a resource for research on the immune response to SARS-CoV-2. The samples were drawn from two sources: the first 160 participants of the ongoing ImmuneRACE study, and over 950 subjects contributed by 6 global collaborators. Subjects who had been exposed to COVID-19, were actively infected with it, or had recovered from it provided the deeply sampled blood TCRbeta repertoires that made up the dataset. HLA class I and class II types, where available, came from metadata supplied by the sample provider rather than from assay-based typing. The sample metadata nearly always contained a de-identified subject ID, COVID-19 status, age in years and sex.

The research as a whole found: How much clinical and demographic metadata was included differed by source and by participant, and the metadata was provided uncurated.

Concerning this clone: Its recognized antigen is unknown. Nothing much larger sits one base from this clone, and base qualities are not available.

The immunoSEQ Assay, a bias-controlled multiplex PCR, was used to amplify TCRbeta CDR3 regions from genomic DNA. In the authors' own workflow: Within the assay, amplification of reference gene primers was used to estimate how many nucleated cells each sample contained. Sequence reads were collapsed and filtered to measure the absolute abundance of every unique TCRbeta CDR3 rearrangement. Productive Simpson clonality was computed per sample as the square root of Simpson's diversity index over productive rearrangements. This is the immuneACCESS table as TCRdb keeps it, with only in-frame sequences that have V and J called. A part of the clones is gone; compared with another copy, unresolved V genes explain less than half, and the rest is unexplained. V and J calls and clone size follow that table, whereas D and trimming were derived from the DNA. Recorded for this sample are about 270,000 clones; about 87% of them occurred a single time. The ten largest make up 2.3% of the sample.

CDR1 MNHEY and CDR2 SVGEGT were looked up in the germline V gene. V and J lose 7 bases and 1 base, and a span of 11 bases separates them. Counted from cysteine to phenylalanine, this CDR3 has 13 amino acids. Kept here is only the CDR3 DNA, which spans 39 bases and is read in frame from base 1. Collaborating institutions collected whole blood in K2EDTA tubes following their own protocols. For TCRbeta analysis, collaborators shipped samples as frozen whole blood, isolated PBMCs, or DNA extracted from either of those sample types. The sample taken for sequencing was peripheral blood. In this chain, TRBV6-2 or TRBV6-3 is recombined with TRBJ2-7; TRBD2 is a possible D gene, resting on 6 matching bases. This TCR was recovered from a woman aged 45-59 years with acute or convalescent COVID-19. Here the CDR3 is given as CASNPGTSYEQYF. The DNA is TGTGCCAGCAACCCCGGGACTTCCTACGAGCAGTACTTC.